This TCR beta chain was sequenced during a study of CD8+CD57+ T cells in acquired aplastic anemia. As for the study in general: Sorting CD4+ and CD8+ cells gave DNA averaging approximately 3 ug.

On this clonotype: The antigen remains undetermined.

Template material for TCR beta VDJ and CDR3 profiling consisted of genomic DNA. TCRdb passed the reads through MiXCR, listing each CDR3 protein once. The sample includes a few hundred thousand distinct CDR3 sequences, 82% of them seen just once. Germline CDR1 and CDR2: KGHDR and SFDVKD. The CDR3 extends over 14 amino acids. V lost 5 bases to trimming and J lost 5 bases, with 12 bases between them. General study results and limits: About 30 CD8+ CDR3 sequences occurred in both the patients and the controls. A significant difference in CD8+ Simpson's diversity between patients and controls was not found.

Before being chosen for sequencing, patients had shown CD8+CD57+ cell expansion by flow cytometry. Sequencing was performed on sorted CD4+, CD8+, or CD8+CD57+ T cells (not recorded which) from PBMCs. The receptor comes from a human donor with aplastic anemia. This chain connects TRBV24-1 to TRBJ2-1; D may be TRBD1 (5 bases). The DNA for the CDR3 is TGTGCCACCAGTGGTAGGGGTCCAAACAATGAGCAGTTCTTC. Translated, it gives CATSGRGPNNEQFF.